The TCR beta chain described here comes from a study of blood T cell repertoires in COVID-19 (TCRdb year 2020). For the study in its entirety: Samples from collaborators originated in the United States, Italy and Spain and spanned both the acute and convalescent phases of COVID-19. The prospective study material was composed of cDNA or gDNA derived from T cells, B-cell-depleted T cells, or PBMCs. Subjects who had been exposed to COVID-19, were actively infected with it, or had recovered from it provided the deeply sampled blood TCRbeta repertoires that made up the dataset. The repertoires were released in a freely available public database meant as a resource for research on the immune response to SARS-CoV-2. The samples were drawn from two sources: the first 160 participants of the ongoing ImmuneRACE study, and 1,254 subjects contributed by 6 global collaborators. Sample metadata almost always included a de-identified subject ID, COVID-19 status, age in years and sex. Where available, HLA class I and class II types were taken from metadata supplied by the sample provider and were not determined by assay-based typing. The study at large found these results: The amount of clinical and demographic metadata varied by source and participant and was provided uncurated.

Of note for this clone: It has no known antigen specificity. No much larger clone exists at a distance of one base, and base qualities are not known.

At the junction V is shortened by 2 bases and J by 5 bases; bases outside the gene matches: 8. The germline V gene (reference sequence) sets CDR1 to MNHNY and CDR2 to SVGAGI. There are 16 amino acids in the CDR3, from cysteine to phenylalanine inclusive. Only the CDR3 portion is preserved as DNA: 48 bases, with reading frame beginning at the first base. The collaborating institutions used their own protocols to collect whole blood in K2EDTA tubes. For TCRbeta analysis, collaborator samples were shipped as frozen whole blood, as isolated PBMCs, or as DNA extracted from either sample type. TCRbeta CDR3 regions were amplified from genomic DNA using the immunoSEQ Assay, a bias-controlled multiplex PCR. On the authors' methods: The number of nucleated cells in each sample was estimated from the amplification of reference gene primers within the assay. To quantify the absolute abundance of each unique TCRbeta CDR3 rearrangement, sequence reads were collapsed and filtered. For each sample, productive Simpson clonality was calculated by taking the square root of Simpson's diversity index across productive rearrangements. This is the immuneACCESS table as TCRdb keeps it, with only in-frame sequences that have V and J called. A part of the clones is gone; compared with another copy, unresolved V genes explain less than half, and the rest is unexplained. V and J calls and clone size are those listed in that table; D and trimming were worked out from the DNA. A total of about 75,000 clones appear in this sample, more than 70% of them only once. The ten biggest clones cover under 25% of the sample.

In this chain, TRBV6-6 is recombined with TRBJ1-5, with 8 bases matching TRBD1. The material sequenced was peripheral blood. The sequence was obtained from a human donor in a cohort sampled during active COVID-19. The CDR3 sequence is CASSYQEDRVDQPQHF. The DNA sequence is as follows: TGTGCCAGCAGTTACCAGGAGGACAGGGTAGATCAGCCCCAGCATTTT.